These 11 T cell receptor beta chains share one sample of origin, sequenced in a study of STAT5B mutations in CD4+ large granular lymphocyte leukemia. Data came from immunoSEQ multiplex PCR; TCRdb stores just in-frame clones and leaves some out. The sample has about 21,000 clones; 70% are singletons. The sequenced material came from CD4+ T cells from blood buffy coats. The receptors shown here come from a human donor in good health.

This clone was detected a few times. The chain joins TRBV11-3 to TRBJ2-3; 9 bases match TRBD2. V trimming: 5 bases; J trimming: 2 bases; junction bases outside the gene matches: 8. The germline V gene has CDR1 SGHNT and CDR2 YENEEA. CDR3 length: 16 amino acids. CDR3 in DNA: TGTGCCAGCAGCCCTCTGACTAGCGGAAACACAGATACGCAGTATTTT. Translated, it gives CASSPLTSGNTDTQYF. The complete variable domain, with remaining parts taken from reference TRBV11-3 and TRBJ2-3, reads EAGVVQSPRYKIIEKKQPVAFWCNPISGHNTLYWYLQNLGQGPELLIRYENEEAVDDSQLPKDRFSAERLKGVDSTLKIQPAELGDSAVYLCASSPLTSGNTDTQYFGPGTRLTVL.

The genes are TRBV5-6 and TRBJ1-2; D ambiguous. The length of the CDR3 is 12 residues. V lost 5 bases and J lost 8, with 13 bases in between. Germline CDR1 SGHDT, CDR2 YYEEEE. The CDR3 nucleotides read TGTGCCAGCAGAGTTAACCACTTGGGCTACACCTTC. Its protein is CASRVNHLGYTF.

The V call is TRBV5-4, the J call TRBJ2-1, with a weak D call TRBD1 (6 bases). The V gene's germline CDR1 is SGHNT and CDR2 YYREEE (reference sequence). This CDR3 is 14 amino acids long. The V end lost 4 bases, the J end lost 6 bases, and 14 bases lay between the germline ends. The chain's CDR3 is CASSRDTLVNEQFF. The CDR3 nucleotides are TGTGCCAGCAGCCGGGACACTCTGGTCAATGAGCAGTTCTTC. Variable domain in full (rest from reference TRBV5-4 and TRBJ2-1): ETGVTQSPTHLIKTRGQQVTLRCSSQSGHNTVSWYQQALGQGPQFIFQYYREEENGRGNFPPRFSGLQFPNYSSELNVNALELDDSALYLCASSRDTLVNEQFFGPGTRLTVL.

The CDR3 here is CASSTLGLAGMADTQYF. The CDR3 region has the DNA TGTGCCAGTAGTACCCTCGGACTAGCGGGAATGGCAGATACGCAGTATTTT. The genes are TRBV19 and TRBJ2-3; 12 positions match TRBD2. The germline V gene has CDR1 LNHDA and CDR2 SQIVND (reference sequence). The junction had 9 bases not matched to a gene; V was cut back by 4 bases and J by 4 bases. CDR3 length equals 17 residues.

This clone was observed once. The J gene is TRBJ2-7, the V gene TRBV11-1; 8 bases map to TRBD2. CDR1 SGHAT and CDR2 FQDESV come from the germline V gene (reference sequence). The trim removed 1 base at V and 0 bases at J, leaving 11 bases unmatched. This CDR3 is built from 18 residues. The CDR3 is CASSLGVGAGGYSYEQYF. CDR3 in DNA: TGTGCCAGCAGCTTAGGGGTGGGCGCGGGGGGCTACTCCTACGAGCAGTACTTC.

The DNA of the CDR3 is TGTGCCAGCTCACAAGACAGGGAGGAAATCTATGGCTACACCTTC. It yields the protein CASSQDREEIYGYTF. The rearrangement joins TRBV18 to TRBJ1-2; 7 bases agree with TRBD1. V shed 4 bases, J shed 4 bases, and the junction held 9 bases outside the gene matches. Germline V gives CDR1 KGHSH, CDR2 LQKENI. The CDR3 length is 15 residues.

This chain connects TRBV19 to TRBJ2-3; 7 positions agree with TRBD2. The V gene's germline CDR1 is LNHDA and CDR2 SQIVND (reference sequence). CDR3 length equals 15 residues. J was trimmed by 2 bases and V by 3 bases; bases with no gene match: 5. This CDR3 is CASSMASGVTDTQYF. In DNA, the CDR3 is TGTGCCAGTAGTATGGCCAGCGGGGTCACAGATACGCAGTATTTT.

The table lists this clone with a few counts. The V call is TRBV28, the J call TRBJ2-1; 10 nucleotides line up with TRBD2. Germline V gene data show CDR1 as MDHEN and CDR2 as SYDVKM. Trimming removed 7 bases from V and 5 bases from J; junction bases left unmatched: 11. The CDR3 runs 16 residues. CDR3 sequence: CASTHLGTSANNEQFF. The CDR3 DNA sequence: TGTGCCAGCACCCATTTGGGGACTAGCGCGAACAATGAGCAGTTCTTC. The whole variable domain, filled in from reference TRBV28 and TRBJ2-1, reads DVKVTQSSRYLVKRTGEKVFLECVQDMDHENMFWYRQDPGLGLRLIYFSYDVKMKEKGDIPEGYSVSREKKERFSLILESASTNQTSMYLCASTHLGTSANNEQFFGPGTRLTVL.

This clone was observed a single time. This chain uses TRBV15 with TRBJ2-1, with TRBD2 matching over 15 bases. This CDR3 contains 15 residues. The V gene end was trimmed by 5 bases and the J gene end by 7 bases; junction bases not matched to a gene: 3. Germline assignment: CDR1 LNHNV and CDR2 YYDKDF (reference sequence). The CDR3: CATSGGTSGRNEQFF. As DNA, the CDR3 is TGTGCCACCAGCGGAGGGACTAGCGGGAGGAATGAGCAGTTCTTC. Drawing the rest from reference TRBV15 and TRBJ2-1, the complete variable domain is DAMVIQNPRYQVTQFGKPVTLSCSQTLNHNVMYWYQQKSSQAPKLLFHYYDKDFNNEADTPDNFQSRRPNTSFCFLDIRSPGLGDTAMYLCATSGGTSGRNEQFFGPGTRLTVL.

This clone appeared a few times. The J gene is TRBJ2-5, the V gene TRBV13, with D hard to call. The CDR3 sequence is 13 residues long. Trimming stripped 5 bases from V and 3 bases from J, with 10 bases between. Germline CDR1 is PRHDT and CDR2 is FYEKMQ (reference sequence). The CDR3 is CASSQGPEETQYF. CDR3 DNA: TGTGCCAGCAGCCAAGGGCCAGAAGAGACCCAGTACTTC.

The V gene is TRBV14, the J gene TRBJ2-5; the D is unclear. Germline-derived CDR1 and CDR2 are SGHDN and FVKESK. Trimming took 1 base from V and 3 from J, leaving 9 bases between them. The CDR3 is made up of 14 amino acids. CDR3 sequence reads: CASSQAQAEETQYF. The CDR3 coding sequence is TGTGCCAGCAGCCAAGCGCAGGCCGAAGAGACCCAGTACTTC.